The next 8 T cell receptor beta chains were all read from a single sample in a study of regulatory T cells in long-lasting Graves disease. Building the TCR beta libraries relied on iRepertoire HTBI primers, and CDR3 regions underwent Arm-PCR. Via MiXCR, TCRdb re-called the multiplex PCR reads, giving one row per CDR3 protein. The data show 200,000 to 250,000 distinct CDR3 sequences, around 20% seen once. Time point described: newly diagnosed GD, antithyroid drugs for less than 3 months. The TCR library was prepared using RNA isolated from PBMCs. Sequencing used peripheral blood mononuclear cells (PBMCs), obtained at new diagnosis, from a patient treated with antithyroid drugs. The receptors were sampled from a female donor with Graves disease.

This clonotype has more than one count but fewer than ten. The chain is built from TRBV5-1 and TRBJ1-5, with D possibly being TRBD1 (5 bases). The V gene's germline CDR1 is SGHRS and CDR2 YFSETQ. The V and J ends lost 1 base and 6 bases respectively, with 14 bases between them. The CDR3 length is 15 residues. The CDR3 spells CASSLSGTESQPQHF. DNA for the CDR3: TGCGCCAGCAGCTTGTCAGGGACGGAAAGTCAGCCCCAGCATTTT.

The sample holds many counts of this clonotype. This chain uses TRBV7-8 with TRBJ2-1; tentatively, D is TRBD2 (5 bases). Trimming stripped 7 bases from V and 2 bases from J, with 18 bases between. This CDR3 is built from 16 residues. Germline CDR1 SGHVS, CDR2 FQNEAQ. CDR3 protein: CASTHWDSATYNEQFF. The DNA for the CDR3 is TGTGCCAGCACACATTGGGATAGCGCAACCTACAATGAGCAGTTCTTC.

The chain uses TRBV5-1 and TRBJ2-2, with D possibly being TRBD1 (5 bases). Trimming cost V 4 bases and J 6 bases, with 13 bases left between them. The CDR3 runs 14 residues. Germline CDR1 SGHRS, CDR2 YFSETQ. For the CDR3, the DNA is TGCGCCAGCAGCGTCAGGGAAGCAGCCGGGGAGCTGTTTTTT. It specifies CASSVREAAGELFF. Using reference TRBV5-1 and TRBJ2-2 for the parts outside the CDR3, the full variable domain is KAGVTQTPRYLIKTRGQQVTLSCSPISGHRSVSWYQQTPGQGLQFLFEYFSETQRNKGNFPGRFSGRQFSNSRSEMNVSTLELGDSALYLCASSVREAAGELFFGEGSRLTVL.

About this clonotype itself: A much larger clone is a single base away; this may be a read error. The CDR3 DNA reads TGTGCCAGCAGCTACACAGGGAAGACCTACGGGCAGTACTTC. Translation gives CASSYTGKTYGQYF. The J gene is TRBJ2-7, the V gene TRBV7-9; maybe TRBD1 (6 bases). CDR1 is SEHNR and CDR2 is FQNEAQ in the germline V gene (reference sequence). The CDR3 consists of 14 residues.

This clonotype appeared many times. The chain carries TRBV30 and TRBJ1-1, with D possibly matching TRBD1 (5 bases). The CDR3 extends over 15 amino acids. Germline lookup yields CDR1 GTSNPN and CDR2 SVGIG (reference sequence). Trimming shortened V by 2 bases and J by 4 bases, and 17 bases separated the two germline ends. In DNA form, the CDR3 reads TGTGCCTGGAGTCCCTGGCAGGGCCGCGGCACTGAAGCTTTCTTT. Protein sequence: CAWSPWQGRGTEAFF.

This clonotype was counted at least ten times. The genes are TRBV6-1 and TRBJ1-2; D remains unclear. V lost 3 bases and J 7 bases, leaving 15 bases between the germline ends. CDR1 is MNHNS and CDR2 is SASEGT in the germline V gene. The CDR3 sequence is 14 residues long. The CDR3 bases are TGTGCCAGCAGTGAGGCCACCACGAAAATTGGCTACACCTTC. Translated, it gives CASSEATTKIGYTF.

In its sample, this clonotype was seen many times. The rearrangement uses TRBV7-9 and TRBJ1-4, with a weak D call TRBD1 (5 bases). Germline V CDR1 and CDR2: SEHNR, FQNEAQ (reference sequence). The V end lost 5 bases, the J end lost 3 bases, and 25 bases lay between the germline ends. The CDR3 totals 19 residues. The CDR3 protein is CASSQMRSGPTGANEKLFF. The CDR3 coding sequence is TGTGCCAGCAGCCAGATGCGTTCAGGTCCAACGGGGGCTAATGAAAAACTGTTTTTT. Full variable domain (remainder filled in from reference TRBV7-9 and TRBJ1-4): DTGVSQNPRHKITKRGQNVTFRCDPISEHNRLYWYRQTLGQGPEFLTYFQNEAQLEKSRLLSDRFSAERPKGSFSTLEIQRTEQGDSAMYLCASSQMRSGPTGANEKLFFGSGTQLSVL.

There are many counts of this clonotype. The V call is TRBV7-6, the J call TRBJ2-1; D is unresolved. The germline V gene encodes CDR1 SGHVS and CDR2 FNYEAQ. V lost 1 base, J lost 5 bases, and 9 bases lay in between. The CDR3 extends over 14 amino acids. The chain's CDR3 is CASSLGGPDNEQFF. Here the CDR3 DNA reads TGTGCCAGCAGCTTAGGTGGGCCAGACAATGAGCAGTTCTTC.